These T cell receptor beta chains were read from a single sample in a study of blood T cell repertoires in COVID-19. Repertoires were generated with immunoSEQ multiplex PCR, while TCRdb's copy carries only in-frame clones and drops some. The sample includes 45,000 to 65,000 clones, roughly nine tenths of them seen just once. Sample: peripheral blood. The origin of the receptors is a man older than 75 in a cohort sampled during active COVID-19. CDR3s include the opening cysteine and the closing phenylalanine or tryptophan. The D gene is left open where the match is weak. Clone size is given for some rows only: seen once, a few or many times, or a class if the clone is expanded.

size: .
length: 15
J: TRBJ2-1
V: TRBV19
D: .
DNA: TGTGCCAGTAGTATAGATGGGGGGGCCCACAATGAGCAGTTCTTC
CDR3: CASSIDGGAHNEQFF

size: .
length: 15
J: TRBJ1-6
V: TRBV6-2/TRBV6-3
D: TRBD1
DNA: TGTGCCAGCAGTTACTCCGGGACAGGGCATTCACCCCTCCACTTT
CDR3: CASSYSGTGHSPLHF

size: .
length: 14
J: TRBJ1-2
V: TRBV4-3
D: .
DNA: TGCGCCAGCAGCCAAGAGTTTGGGGCGTATGGCTACACCTTC
CDR3: CASSQEFGAYGYTF

size: once
length: 15
J: TRBJ2-2
V: TRBV19
D: TRBD1
DNA: TGTGCCAGTAGAGAGGGACAGGTGAACACCGGGGAGCTGTTTTTT
CDR3: CASREGQVNTGELFF

size: .
length: 16
J: TRBJ1-1
V: TRBV5-6
D: .
DNA: TGTGCCAGCAGCTTGCAGGGCAGGGTAGTGGGCACTGAAGCTTTCTTT
CDR3: CASSLQGRVVGTEAFF

size: few
length: 15
J: TRBJ2-7
V: TRBV4-2
D: .
DNA: TGTGCCAGCAGCCAAAGAACCAGTCCCTCCTACGAGCAGTACTTC
CDR3: CASSQRTSPSYEQYF

size: .
length: 13
J: TRBJ2-5
V: TRBV20-1
D: .
DNA: TGCAGTGCTAGTAATAGCCCTCAAGAGACCCAGTACTTC
CDR3: CSASNSPQETQYF

size: .
length: 12
J: TRBJ1-1
V: TRBV12-3/TRBV12-4
D: .
DNA: TGTGCCAGCAGTCCGGGTAGTACTGAAGCTTTCTTT
CDR3: CASSPGSTEAFF

size: .
length: 15
J: TRBJ1-1
V: TRBV7-9
D: TRBD1
DNA: TGTGCCAGCAGCTTTTCAGGGGACAGGCAGGTTGAAGCTTTCTTT
CDR3: CASSFSGDRQVEAFF

size: .
length: 17
J: TRBJ2-7
V: TRBV19
D: .
DNA: TGTGCCAGTAGTATTAAACCCCCTAGTGGCAGCCCCTACGAGCAGTACTTC
CDR3: CASSIKPPSGSPYEQYF

size: .
length: 15
J: TRBJ2-5
V: TRBV18
D: .
DNA: TGTGCCAGCTCACCATGGGCGGGGACCCAAGAGACCCAGTACTTC
CDR3: CASSPWAGTQETQYF

size: .
length: 15
J: TRBJ1-5
V: TRBV7-8
D: TRBD1
DNA: TGTGCCAGCAGCGGGACAGGGGATAGCAATCAGCCCCAGCATTTT
CDR3: CASSGTGDSNQPQHF

size: .
length: 19
J: TRBJ2-3
V: TRBV6-6
D: TRBD2
DNA: TGTGCCAGCAGTCCGACAGGGTTCGCGGGGGGGCTTAGCACAGATACGCAGTATTTT
CDR3: CASSPTGFAGGLSTDTQYF

size: .
length: 14
J: TRBJ2-1
V: TRBV30
D: TRBD1
DNA: TGTGCCTGGAGACCGGGACAGGGGTTCCCCGAGCAGTTCTTC
CDR3: CAWRPGQGFPEQFF

size: .
length: 15
J: TRBJ1-2
V: TRBV6-5
D: TRBD1
DNA: TGTGCCAGCAAAAAAGGACAGGCCAGGGGCTATGGCTACACCTTC
CDR3: CASKKGQARGYGYTF

size: .
length: 11
J: TRBJ2-7
V: TRBV29-1
D: .
DNA: TGCAGCGTTGGGCTGGTCTACGAGCAGTACTTC
CDR3: CSVGLVYEQYF

size: .
length: 16
J: TRBJ1-1
V: TRBV6-5
D: .
DNA: TGTGCCAGCAGTTACTCGAGCGGAGTCCCCCCGGCTGAAGCTTTCTTT
CDR3: CASSYSSGVPPAEAFF

size: .
length: 15
J: TRBJ2-5
V: TRBV4-1
D: TRBD1
DNA: TGCGCCAGCAGCCCAGAACAGGGGGTATGGGAGACCCAGTACTTC
CDR3: CASSPEQGVWETQYF

size: .
length: 15
J: TRBJ1-2
V: TRBV9
D: TRBD1
DNA: TGTGCCAGCAGCCCCGGGACAGAAGCTAACTATGGCTACACCTTC
CDR3: CASSPGTEANYGYTF

size: .
length: 13
J: TRBJ1-1
V: TRBV2
D: .
DNA: TGTGCCAGCAGCCGAGTCCAGAACACTGAAGCTTTCTTT
CDR3: CASSRVQNTEAFF

size: once
length: 13
J: TRBJ2-2
V: TRBV7-3
D: .
DNA: TGTGCCAGCAGCCCCAGTGGCACCGGGGAGCTGTTTTTT
CDR3: CASSPSGTGELFF

size: once
length: 15
J: TRBJ2-4
V: TRBV5-1
D: TRBD2
DNA: TGCGCCAGCAGCTTACGACTAGCGGGAGAAAACATTCAGTACTTC
CDR3: CASSLRLAGENIQYF

size: .
length: 13
J: TRBJ2-3
V: TRBV7-2
D: TRBD2
DNA: TGTGCTACCGGGACTAGCGTCCCAGATACGCAGTATTTT
CDR3: CATGTSVPDTQYF

size: .
length: 15
J: TRBJ2-2
V: TRBV11-2
D: TRBD1
DNA: TGTGCCAGCAGCTCCACAGGGGTCGACACCGGGGAGCTGTTTTTT
CDR3: CASSSTGVDTGELFF

size: .
length: 13
J: TRBJ1-1
V: TRBV12-3/TRBV12-4
D: .
DNA: TGTGCCAGCAGATCTGGAGGGAACACTGAAGCTTTCTTT
CDR3: CASRSGGNTEAFF

size: .
length: 16
J: TRBJ2-5
V: TRBV11-3
D: TRBD2
DNA: TGTGCCAGCAGCTTAGCTAGCGGGGGAACTCGAGAGACCCAGTACTTC
CDR3: CASSLASGGTRETQYF

size: .
length: 13
J: TRBJ2-7
V: TRBV19
D: .
DNA: TGTGCCAGTAGTACCAGGGACACCTACGAGCAGTACTTC
CDR3: CASSTRDTYEQYF

size: .
length: 16
J: TRBJ2-1
V: TRBV7-3
D: TRBD2
DNA: TGTGCCAGCAGCTTAATGGGGACTAGCGGTAACAATGAGCAGTTCTTC
CDR3: CASSLMGTSGNNEQFF

size: once
length: 9
J: TRBJ2-3
V: TRBV29-1
D: .
DNA: TGCAGCGGAGGTTCGCCGCAGTATTTT
CDR3: CSGGSPQYF

size: few
length: 15
J: TRBJ1-6
V: TRBV4-2
D: TRBD1
DNA: TGTGCCAGCAGCCAGGACAGGGGGCTGGGGTCACCCCTCCACTTT
CDR3: CASSQDRGLGSPLHF

size: .
length: 12
J: TRBJ1-5
V: TRBV5-8
D: .
DNA: TGTGCCAGTAACAGGGCGGATCAGCCCCAGCATTTT
CDR3: CASNRADQPQHF

size: .
length: 15
J: TRBJ2-4
V: TRBV7-2
D: .
DNA: TGTGCCAGCAGCTTCACAGGGCCGTCCAAAAACATTCAGTACTTC
CDR3: CASSFTGPSKNIQYF

size: .
length: 14
J: TRBJ2-4
V: TRBV10-1
D: .
DNA: TGCGCCAGCAGTGAGCAGGGTCCCGGAAACATTCAGTACTTC
CDR3: CASSEQGPGNIQYF